The clone carrying this TCR beta chain was counted a single time. Assay used: immunoSEQ multiplex PCR; TCRdb lists only in-frame clones, some missing. The sample has 100,000 to 120,000 clones; approximately 95% are singletons. The sample belongs to a study of cytomegalovirus exposure and HLA in healthy donors. V dropped 0 bases and J dropped 3; count of bases not matched to a gene: 3. Germline V gene data show CDR1 as SGHRS and CDR2 as YFSETQ. The CDR3 consists of 14 residues. Sequences were obtained from PBMCs. The TCR comes from a woman aged 18-29 years in good health and CMV-seronegative. V usage is TRBV5-1 and J usage is TRBJ2-7; TRBD1 matches at 7 bases. CDR3 amino acids: CASSLVQGNYEQYF. The CDR3 nucleotides are TGCGCCAGCAGCTTGGTACAGGGGAACTACGAGCAGTACTTC. The full variable domain, rest sourced from reference TRBV5-1 and TRBJ2-7, is KAGVTQTPRYLIKTRGQQVTLSCSPISGHRSVSWYQQTPGQGLQFLFEYFSETQRNKGNFPGRFSGRQFSNSRSEMNVSTLELGDSALYLCASSLVQGNYEQYFGPGTRLTVT.